This TCR beta chain comes out of a study of blood T cells in healthy people across ages. Overall study results and limits: In the absence of known donor CMV status, changes in expanded clonotypes were possibly confounded. Higher diversity and more naive CD4+ cells were features of long-lived donors, compared to aged donors.

Those donating, healthy Caucasian individuals from Russia, were aged 6 to 90. Isolated per sample were at least 7 million PBMCs. Using a J-beta primer mix together with a sample-barcoded 5' primer, a second PCR was run for about 6 to 11 cycles. TCRdb passed the 5' RACE reads through MiXCR, listing each CDR3 protein once. The table has approximately 900,000 distinct CDR3 sequences, 45% to 50% seen once. There are 15 residues in the CDR3. The trim removed 1 base at V and 4 bases at J, leaving 1 base unmatched. Looked up from germline, CDR1 is LGHDT and CDR2 is YNNKEL (reference sequence). There are many counts of this clonotype. What it recognizes is unknown.

This chain joins TRBV3-1 and TRBJ2-5; 12 nucleotides match TRBD2. The sequence derives from a man aged 30-40 years in good health. Sequenced sample: blood. CDR3 in amino acids: CASSQGLAGAETQYF. The CDR3 coding sequence is TGTGCCAGCAGCCAAGGACTAGCGGGGGCAGAGACCCAGTACTTC.